The 13 T cell receptor beta chains in this list originate from one sample, sequenced in a study of long-term antiretroviral therapy in people with HIV. Samples were assayed with immunoSEQ v3.0 at survey level. Clones were sequenced by immunoSEQ multiplex PCR, and TCRdb holds only the in-frame ones, with some missing. The sample records some 23,000 clones, 85% to 90% being singletons. The sequenced sample was unsorted PBMCs, obtained about 4.3 years after starting antiretroviral therapy. The receptors were gathered from a man aged 30 to 39 with HIV.

The table lists this clone with a count of one. The chain carries TRBV9 and TRBJ1-1, with D uncertain. This CDR3 is built from 13 residues. The germline CDR1 and CDR2 sequences are SGDLS and YYNGEE. V dropped 0 bases and J dropped 1 base, with 4 bases sitting between them. CDR3 region: CASSVAGNTEAFF. DNA for the CDR3: TGTGCCAGCAGCGTAGCAGGGAACACTGAAGCTTTCTTT.

The rearrangement links TRBV2 to TRBJ2-3; 12 nucleotides match TRBD2. The CDR3 is made up of 18 amino acids. Losses at the gene ends were 3 bases for V and 2 bases for J; bases not matched to a gene: 9. The germline gives CDR1 SNHLY, CDR2 FYNNEI. This CDR3 reads CASSDPPTSGGFTDTQYF. DNA for the CDR3: TGTGCCAGCAGTGACCCACCCACTAGCGGGGGGTTCACAGATACGCAGTATTTT. The complete variable domain, with remaining parts taken from reference TRBV2 and TRBJ2-3, reads EPEVTQTPSHQVTQMGQEVILRCVPISNHLYFYWYRQILGQKVEFLVSFYNNEISEKSEIFDDQFSVERPDGSNFTLKIRSTKLEDSAMYFCASSDPPTSGGFTDTQYFGPGTRLTVL.

The V gene is TRBV7-3, the J gene TRBJ2-2; 8 nucleotides agree with TRBD1. Looked up from germline, CDR1 is SGHTA and CDR2 is FQGTGA. The CDR3 extends over 14 amino acids. V shed 5 bases and J 4 bases; nucleotides not matched to a gene: 3. The DNA for the CDR3 is TGTGCCAGCAGCCGGGACAGGAGCACCGGGGAGCTGTTTTTT. This codes for CASSRDRSTGELFF.

This chain uses TRBV4-3 with TRBJ2-1; 7 bases are shared with TRBD1. This CDR3 has 17 amino acids. J lost 5 bases, V lost 0 bases, and 10 bases had no gene match. Germline loops: CDR1 LGHNA, CDR2 YSLEER. The CDR3 region has the DNA TGCGCCAGCAGCCAAGATATAGCAGGGGGAACCCACAATGAGCAGTTCTTC. Protein sequence: CASSQDIAGGTHNEQFF.

This clone was seen once. The chain has TRBV9 and TRBJ2-1, with 8 bases fitting TRBD1. The J segment lost 2 bases and the V segment lost 3 bases, leaving 10 bases of the junction unmatched. The CDR3 is 17 residues long. Germline V gene lookup returns CDR1 SGDLS and CDR2 YYNGEE. CDR3 loop: CASSAYRDRPPYNEQFF. In DNA form, the CDR3 reads TGTGCCAGCAGCGCATATAGGGACAGGCCCCCCTACAATGAGCAGTTCTTC.

V usage is TRBV25-1 and J usage is TRBJ2-1; no clear D. The CDR3 length is 12 residues. Germline CDR1 is MGHDK and CDR2 is SYGVNS. V was trimmed by 1 base and J by 9 bases, leaving 7 bases between them. The CDR3 DNA reads TGTGCCAGCAGTGAATTCAGTGGTGAGCAGTTCTTC. Translating it yields CASSEFSGEQFF. Filled out from reference TRBV25-1 and TRBJ2-1, the complete variable domain reads EADIYQTPRYLVIGTGKKITLECSQTMGHDKMYWYQQDPGMELHLIHYSYGVNSTEKGDLSSESTVSRIRTEHFPLTLESARPSHTSQYLCASSEFSGEQFFGPGTRLTVL.

V usage is TRBV12-5 and J usage is TRBJ2-7, with TRBD1 matching 8 bases. The junction had 3 bases not matched to a gene; V was cut back by 4 bases and J by 4 bases. Germline CDR1 reads LGHNT; CDR2 reads FRNRAP. This CDR3 has 13 residues. The CDR3 nucleotides are TGTGCTAGTGGTTCTGACAGGGGATACGAGCAGTACTTC. As protein: CASGSDRGYEQYF.

The chain employs TRBV30 and TRBJ2-1, with D possibly being TRBD1 (6 bases). The CDR3 loop spans 11 amino acids. The V gene's germline CDR1 is GTSNPN and CDR2 SVGIG (reference sequence). The V and J ends lost 7 bases and 7 bases respectively, with 11 bases between them. The CDR3 coding sequence is TGTGCCTACACAGGGATGAATGAGCAGTTCTTC. Translating gives CAYTGMNEQFF.

The chain is built from TRBV7-8 and TRBJ2-2; D is unclear. Germline loops: CDR1 SGHVS, CDR2 FQNEAQ. CDR3 size: 16 residues. Deletions cut 5 bases from V and 5 bases from J, with 18 bases between. CDR3 DNA sequence: TGTGCCAGCAGCCCCCGGCCAGTAGCAACAACCGGGGAGCTGTTTTTT. It translates to CASSPRPVATTGELFF.

Written as DNA, the CDR3 is TGTGCCAGCAGTGACCTCCCTCAACTAGCGGGCAGCACAGATACGCAGTATTTT. It is translated as CASSDLPQLAGSTDTQYF. V and J are TRBV2 and TRBJ2-3; TRBD2 matches 9 bases. J was trimmed by 0 bases and V by 3 bases; bases with no gene match: 10. The germline gives CDR1 SNHLY, CDR2 FYNNEI. The CDR3 sequence is 18 residues long.

CDR3 sequence: CARVLNPNGYTF. The CDR3 DNA reads as TGTGCCAGGGTGTTAAATCCGAATGGCTACACCTTC. The V gene is TRBV19, the J gene TRBJ1-2; D is ambiguous. Trimming cost V 9 bases and J 6 bases, with 14 bases left between them. The CDR3 is 12 amino acids. Germline V gives CDR1 LNHDA, CDR2 SQIVND (reference sequence).

The chain carries TRBV9 and TRBJ2-3, with 7 bases that match TRBD2. Germline V gives CDR1 SGDLS, CDR2 YYNGEE. V gave up 4 bases and J gave up 5 bases; unmatched junction bases: 10. The CDR3 loop spans 15 amino acids. CDR3 bases: TGTGCCAGCAGCCCTCCTGGGAGGGCGGGAGATACGCAGTATTTT. Translating gives CASSPPGRAGDTQYF.

J is TRBJ1-4 and V is TRBV19; D is undetermined. CDR1 LNHDA and CDR2 SQIVND come from the germline V gene (reference sequence). CDR3 length: 16 residues. The V gene lost 4 bases and the J gene lost 7 bases, with 19 bases spanning the gap. The CDR3 sequence: CASSTMTRDATEKLFF. In DNA, the CDR3 is TGTGCCAGTAGTACGATGACGCGTGATGCCACTGAAAAACTGTTTTTT.